Here is one T cell receptor beta chain with its context. This specimen comes from a study of blood T cell repertoires in COVID-19. The V segment lost 3 bases and the J segment 0 bases; nucleotides outside the gene matches: 5. CDR1 is SGHRS and CDR2 is YFSETQ in the germline V gene. This CDR3 is 16 amino acids long. The assay was immunoSEQ multiplex PCR, and TCRdb's table has in-frame clones only and misses some. The table has over 150,000 clones, around 80% seen once. This chain uses TRBV5-1 with TRBJ1-4; 7 nucleotides line up with TRBD1. Sequenced sample: peripheral blood. This clonotype was obtained from a human donor with acute or convalescent COVID-19. The donor label of this sample is uncertain. CDR3 in amino acids: CASSSGQTATNEKLFF. The CDR3 DNA reads as TGCGCCAGCAGCTCGGGACAGACAGCAACTAATGAAAAACTGTTTTTT.